The clone carrying this TCR beta chain showed up many times. The target antigen is unknown. The data were obtained in a study of T cell repertoires in cytomegalovirus infection. Across the whole study: TCR beta signatures that were public indicated CMV infection and matching HLA type. General study results and limits: Frequencies of public TCR beta families were cumulated, and this identified carriers of CMV plus the relevant HLA. CMV-specific TCR beta clonotypes restricted by HLA-C were the ones dominating the ex vivo response.

TCRdb reprocessed the reads via MiXCR and lists one record per CDR3 protein. The table shows 60,000 to 75,000 distinct CDR3 sequences, with 3.5% to 4% occurring only once. V gave up 7 bases and J gave up 3 bases, with 16 bases separating them. The CDR3 has 15 residues. Germline V gene lookup returns CDR1 MDHEN and CDR2 SYDVKM. The chain carries TRBV28 and TRBJ1-3; D is unresolved. This sequence was found in a human donor in good health (CMV status not recorded). Some clones in this sample may be carry-over from other donors' samples. Sequences were obtained from PBMCs. The CDR3 reads CASTEAGGGGNTIYF. CDR3 nucleotide sequence: TGTGCCAGCACCGAAGCCGGAGGTGGTGGAAACACCATATATTTT.